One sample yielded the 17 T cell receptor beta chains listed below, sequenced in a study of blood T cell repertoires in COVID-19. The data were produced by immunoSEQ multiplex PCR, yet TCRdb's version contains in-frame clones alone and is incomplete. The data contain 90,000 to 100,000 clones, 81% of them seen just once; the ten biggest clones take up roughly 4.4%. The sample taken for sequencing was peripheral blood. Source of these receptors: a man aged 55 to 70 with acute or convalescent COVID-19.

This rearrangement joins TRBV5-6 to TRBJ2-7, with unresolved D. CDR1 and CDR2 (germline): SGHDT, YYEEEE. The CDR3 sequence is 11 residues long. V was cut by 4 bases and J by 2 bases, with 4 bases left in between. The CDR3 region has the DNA TGTGCCAGCAGCCGTACCTACGAGCAGTACTTC. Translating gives CASSRTYEQYF.

This CDR3 reads CASFPTGKEKTQYF. DNA for the CDR3: TGTGCCAGCTTTCCTACAGGGAAGGAAAAGACCCAGTACTTC. The chain links TRBV18 to TRBJ2-5, with a weak D call TRBD1 (6 bases). The V and J ends lost 7 bases and 6 bases respectively, with 18 bases between them. The CDR3 covers 14 residues. Germline values: CDR1 KGHSH, CDR2 LQKENI.

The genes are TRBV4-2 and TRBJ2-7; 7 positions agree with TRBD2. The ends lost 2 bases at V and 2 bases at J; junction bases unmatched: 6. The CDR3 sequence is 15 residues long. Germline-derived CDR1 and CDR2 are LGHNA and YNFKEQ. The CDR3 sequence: CASSQSGTGAYEQYF. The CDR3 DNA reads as TGTGCCAGCAGCCAAAGCGGGACGGGAGCCTACGAGCAGTACTTC.

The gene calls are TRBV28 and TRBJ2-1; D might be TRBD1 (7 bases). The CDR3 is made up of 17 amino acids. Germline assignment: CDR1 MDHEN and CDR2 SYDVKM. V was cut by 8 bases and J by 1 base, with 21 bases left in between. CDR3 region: CASQLGGGIPSYNEQFF. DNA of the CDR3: TGTGCCAGCCAGTTAGGAGGGGGCATTCCTTCCTACAATGAGCAGTTCTTC.

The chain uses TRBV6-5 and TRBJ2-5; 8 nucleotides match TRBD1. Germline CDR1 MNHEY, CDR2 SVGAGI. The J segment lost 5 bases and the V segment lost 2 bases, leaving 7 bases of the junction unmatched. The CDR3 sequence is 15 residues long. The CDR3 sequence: CASSYPSGGAETQYF. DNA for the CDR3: TGTGCCAGCAGTTACCCCTCAGGGGGCGCGGAGACCCAGTACTTC.

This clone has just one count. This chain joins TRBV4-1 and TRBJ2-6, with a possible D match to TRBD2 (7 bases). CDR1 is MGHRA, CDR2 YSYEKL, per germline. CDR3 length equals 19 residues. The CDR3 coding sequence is TGCCCCCGCAGCCAACTGGGGGGGGGCCCGGACTCTGGGGCCAACGTCCTGACTTTC. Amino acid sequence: CPRSQLGGGPDSGANVLTF.

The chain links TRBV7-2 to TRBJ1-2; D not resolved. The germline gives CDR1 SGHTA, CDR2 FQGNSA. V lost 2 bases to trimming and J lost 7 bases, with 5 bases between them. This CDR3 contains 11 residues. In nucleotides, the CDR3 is TGTGCCAGCAGCTTATATCGTGGCTACACCTTC. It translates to CASSLYRGYTF.

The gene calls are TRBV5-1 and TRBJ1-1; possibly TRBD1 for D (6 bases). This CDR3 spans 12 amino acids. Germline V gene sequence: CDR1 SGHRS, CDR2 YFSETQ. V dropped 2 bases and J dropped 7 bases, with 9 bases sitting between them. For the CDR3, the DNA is TGCGCCAGCAGCTTTTCAGGGGTTGAAGCTTTCTTT. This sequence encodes CASSFSGVEAFF. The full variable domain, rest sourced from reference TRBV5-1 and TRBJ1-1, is KAGVTQTPRYLIKTRGQQVTLSCSPISGHRSVSWYQQTPGQGLQFLFEYFSETQRNKGNFPGRFSGRQFSNSRSEMNVSTLELGDSALYLCASSFSGVEAFFGQGTRLTVV.

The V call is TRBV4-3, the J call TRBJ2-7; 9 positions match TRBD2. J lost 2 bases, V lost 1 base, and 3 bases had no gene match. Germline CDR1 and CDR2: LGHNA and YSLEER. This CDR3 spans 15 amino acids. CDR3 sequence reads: CASSQGLAETYEQYF. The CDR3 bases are TGCGCCAGCAGCCAAGGACTAGCGGAGACCTACGAGCAGTACTTC.

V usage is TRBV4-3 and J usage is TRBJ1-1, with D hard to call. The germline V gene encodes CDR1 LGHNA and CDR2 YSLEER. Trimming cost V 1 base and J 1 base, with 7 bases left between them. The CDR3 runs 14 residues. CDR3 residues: CASSQAGKNTEAFF. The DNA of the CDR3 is TGCGCCAGCAGCCAAGCGGGGAAGAACACTGAAGCTTTCTTT.

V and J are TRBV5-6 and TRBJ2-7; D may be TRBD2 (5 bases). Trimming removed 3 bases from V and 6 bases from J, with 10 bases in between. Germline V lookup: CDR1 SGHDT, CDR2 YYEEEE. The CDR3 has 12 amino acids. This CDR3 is CASSSRRGEQYF. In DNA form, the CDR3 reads TGTGCCAGCAGCTCCCGACGGGGCGAGCAGTACTTC.

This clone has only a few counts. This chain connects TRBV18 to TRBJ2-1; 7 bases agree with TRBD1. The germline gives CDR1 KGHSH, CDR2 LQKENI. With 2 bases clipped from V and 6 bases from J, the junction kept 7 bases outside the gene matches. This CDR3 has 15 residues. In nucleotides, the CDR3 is TGTGCCAGCTCACCAAACAGGGGATTCGGCAATGAGCAGTTCTTC. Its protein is CASSPNRGFGNEQFF.

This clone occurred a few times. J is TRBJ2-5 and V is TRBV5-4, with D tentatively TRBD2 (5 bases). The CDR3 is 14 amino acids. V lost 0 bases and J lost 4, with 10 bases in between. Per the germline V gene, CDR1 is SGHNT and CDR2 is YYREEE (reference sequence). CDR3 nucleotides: TGTGCCAGCAGCTTGGCCGGGGTTTCAGAGACCCAGTACTTC. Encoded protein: CASSLAGVSETQYF.

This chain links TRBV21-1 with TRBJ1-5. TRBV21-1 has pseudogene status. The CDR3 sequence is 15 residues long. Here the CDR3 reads CASSDGGPVQEPQHF. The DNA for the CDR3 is TGTGCCAGCAGCGATGGAGGTCCGGTGCAGGAGCCCCAGCATTTT.

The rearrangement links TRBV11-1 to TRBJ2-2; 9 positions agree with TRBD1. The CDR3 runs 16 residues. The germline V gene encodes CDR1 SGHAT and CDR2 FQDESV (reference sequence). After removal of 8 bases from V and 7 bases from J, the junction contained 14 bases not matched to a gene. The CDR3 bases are TGTGCCAGCGGGGGCAGTTGGACAGGGGCAGTCGGGGAGCTGTTTTTT. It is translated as CASGGSWTGAVGELFF.

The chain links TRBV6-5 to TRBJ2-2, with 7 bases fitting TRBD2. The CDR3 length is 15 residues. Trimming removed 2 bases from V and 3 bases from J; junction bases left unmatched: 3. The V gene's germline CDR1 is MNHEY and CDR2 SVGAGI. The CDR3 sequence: CASSYEGRDTGELFF. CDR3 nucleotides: TGTGCCAGCAGTTACGAGGGGAGGGACACCGGGGAGCTGTTTTTT.

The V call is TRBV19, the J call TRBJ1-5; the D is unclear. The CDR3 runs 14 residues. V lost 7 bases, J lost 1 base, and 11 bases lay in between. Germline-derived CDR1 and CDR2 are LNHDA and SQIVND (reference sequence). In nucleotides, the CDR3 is TGTGCCAGTACTAATTTAGCGAGCAATCAGCCCCAGCATTTT. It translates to CASTNLASNQPQHF.